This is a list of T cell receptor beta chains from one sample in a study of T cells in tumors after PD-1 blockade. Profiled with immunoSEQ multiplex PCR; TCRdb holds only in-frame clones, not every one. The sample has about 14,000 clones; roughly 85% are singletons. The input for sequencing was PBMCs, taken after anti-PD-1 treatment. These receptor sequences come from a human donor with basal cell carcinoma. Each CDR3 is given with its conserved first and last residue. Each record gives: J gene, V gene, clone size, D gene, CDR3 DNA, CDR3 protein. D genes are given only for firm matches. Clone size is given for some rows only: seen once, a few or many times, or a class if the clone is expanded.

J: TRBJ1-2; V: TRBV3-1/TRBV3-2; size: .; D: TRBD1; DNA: TGTGCCAGCAGCTCAGGGGGAGGCTACACCTTC; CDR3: CASSSGGGYTF
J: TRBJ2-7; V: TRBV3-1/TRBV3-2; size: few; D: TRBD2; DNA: TGTGCCAGCAGCTCTACGGGAGGCTACGAGCAGTACTTC; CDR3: CASSSTGGYEQYF
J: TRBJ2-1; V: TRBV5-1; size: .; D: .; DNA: TGCGCCAGCAGCTTGGCAACCACCCCCGGGGAGCAGTTCTTC; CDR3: CASSLATTPGEQFF
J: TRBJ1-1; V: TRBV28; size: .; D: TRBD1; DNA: TGTGCCAGCAGTTATGGACAGGGGAACACTGAAGCTTTCTTT; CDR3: CASSYGQGNTEAFF
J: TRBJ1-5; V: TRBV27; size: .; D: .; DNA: TGTGCCAGCAGTTTAAAGGGGCAGCATAGCAATCAGCCCCAGCATTTT; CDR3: CASSLKGQHSNQPQHF
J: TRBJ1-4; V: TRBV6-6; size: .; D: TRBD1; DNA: TGTGCCAGCAGGGACGGACAGGGTATAATGGAAAAACTGTTTTTT; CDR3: CASRDGQGIMEKLFF
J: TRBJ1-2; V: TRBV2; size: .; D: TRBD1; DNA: TGTGCCAGCAAACAGGGGGCGCCCGGCTACACCTTC; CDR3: CASKQGAPGYTF
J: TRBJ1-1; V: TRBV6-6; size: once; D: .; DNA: TGTGCCAGCAGTTACTCAGCCGGGAACACTGAAGCTTTCTTT; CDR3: CASSYSAGNTEAFF
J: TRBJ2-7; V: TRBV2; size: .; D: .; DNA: TGTGCCAGCAGTTGGACAGCCTTCTACGAGCAGTACTTC; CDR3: CASSWTAFYEQYF
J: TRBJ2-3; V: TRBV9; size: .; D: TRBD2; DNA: TGTGCCAGCAGCGTAGGTCTTCGGGCTAGCGGGAGCTCACTCACAGATACGCAGTATTTT; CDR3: CASSVGLRASGSSLTDTQYF
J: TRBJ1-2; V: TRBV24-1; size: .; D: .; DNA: TGTGCCACCAGTGATAGGCAACGAGATGGCTACACCTTC; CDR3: CATSDRQRDGYTF
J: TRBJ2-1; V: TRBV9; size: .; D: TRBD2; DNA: TGTGCCAGCAGCGCCGGGACTAGCAGAAGGAATGAGCAGTTCTTC; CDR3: CASSAGTSRRNEQFF
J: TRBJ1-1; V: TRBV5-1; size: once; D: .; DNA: TGCGCCAGCAGCGGAGGGCCCGGTTCCACTGAAGCTTTCTTT; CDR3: CASSGGPGSTEAFF
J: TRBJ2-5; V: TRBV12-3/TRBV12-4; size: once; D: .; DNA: TGTGCCACCCAGGGTGCGAGCCAAGAGACCCAGTACTTC; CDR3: CATQGASQETQYF
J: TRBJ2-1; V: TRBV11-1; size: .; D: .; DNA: TGTGCCAGCAGCTTAGTAGCAATTACCTACAATGAGCAGTTCTTC; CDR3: CASSLVAITYNEQFF
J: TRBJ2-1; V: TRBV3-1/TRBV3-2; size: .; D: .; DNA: TGTGCCAGCAGCCAACTTGGGAATGAGCAGTTCTTC; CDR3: CASSQLGNEQFF
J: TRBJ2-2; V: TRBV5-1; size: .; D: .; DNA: TGCGCCAGCAGCTTGGGGATCGCCGCCGGGGAGCTGTTTTTT; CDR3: CASSLGIAAGELFF
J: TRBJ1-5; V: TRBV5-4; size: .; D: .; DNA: TGTGCCAGCAGCTTGGGAACGGGAATCGGGCAGCCCCAGCATTTT; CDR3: CASSLGTGIGQPQHF
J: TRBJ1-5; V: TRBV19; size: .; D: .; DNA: TGTGCCAGTAGTATCGTGGGCGGTAATCAGCCCCAGCATTTT; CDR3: CASSIVGGNQPQHF
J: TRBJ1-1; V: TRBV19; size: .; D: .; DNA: TGTGCCAGTAGTATCGGAACTGAAGCTTTCTTT; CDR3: CASSIGTEAFF
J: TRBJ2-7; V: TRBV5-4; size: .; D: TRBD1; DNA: TGTGCCAGCAGCTCAGGACAGGGCCGAACCGAGCAGTACTTC; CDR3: CASSSGQGRTEQYF
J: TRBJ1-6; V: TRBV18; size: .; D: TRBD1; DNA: TGTGCCAGCTCACCACCCAGGGGGCAACAATCACCCCTCCACTTT; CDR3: CASSPPRGQQSPLHF
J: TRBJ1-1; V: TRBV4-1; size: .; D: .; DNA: TGCGCCAGCAGCCAGCCTACAGTGAACACTGAAGCTTTCTTT; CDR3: CASSQPTVNTEAFF
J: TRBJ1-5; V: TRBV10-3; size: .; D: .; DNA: TGTGCCATCGGAGAACAGGGTGAGGGCAATCAGCCCCAGCATTTT; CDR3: CAIGEQGEGNQPQHF
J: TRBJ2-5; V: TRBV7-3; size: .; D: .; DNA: TGTGCCAGCAGCCCAGGGACTCAAGAGACCCAGTACTTC; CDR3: CASSPGTQETQYF
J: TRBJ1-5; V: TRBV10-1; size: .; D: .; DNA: TGCGCCAGCAGTGAGGGGTCTCGGCCCCAGCATTTT; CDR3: CASSEGSRPQHF
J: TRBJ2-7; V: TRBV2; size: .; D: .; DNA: TGTGCCAGCAAGCTTCTCTCCTACGAGCAGTACTTC; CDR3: CASKLLSYEQYF
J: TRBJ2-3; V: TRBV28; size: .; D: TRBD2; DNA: TGTGCCAGCAGCCCGGGGGGTGGGCTCTTTCGCACAGATACGCAGTATTTT; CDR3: CASSPGGGLFRTDTQYF
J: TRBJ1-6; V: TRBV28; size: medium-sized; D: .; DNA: TGTGCCAGCAGTTTCATCCTACAGGGCTGGGAAAATTCACCCCTCCACTTT; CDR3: CASSFILQGWENSPLHF
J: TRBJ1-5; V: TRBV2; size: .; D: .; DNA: TGTGCCAGCAACGAGGGACGGGAGCCCCAGCATTTT; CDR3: CASNEGREPQHF
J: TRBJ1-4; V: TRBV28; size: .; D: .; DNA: TGTGCCAGCAGTTTAGGGGGGGATGAAAAACTGTTTTTT; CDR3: CASSLGGDEKLFF
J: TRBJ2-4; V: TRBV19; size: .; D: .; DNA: TGTGCCAGTCGAGACGACAGAACCAAAAACATTCAGTACTTC; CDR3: CASRDDRTKNIQYF
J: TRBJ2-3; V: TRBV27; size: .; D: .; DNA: TGTGCCAGCAGAGCAAGGACACTCTACACAGATACGCAGTATTTT; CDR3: CASRARTLYTDTQYF
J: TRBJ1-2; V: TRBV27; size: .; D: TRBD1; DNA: TGTGCCAGCAGTTTAGGGACAGGGCCTCTCTATGGCTACACCTTC; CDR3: CASSLGTGPLYGYTF
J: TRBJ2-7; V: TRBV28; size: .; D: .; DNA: TGTGCCAGCAGTTTATCCCATATGGAGCAGTACTTC; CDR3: CASSLSHMEQYF
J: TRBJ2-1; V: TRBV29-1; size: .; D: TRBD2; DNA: TGCAGCGTCGGGACTAGCGGGGACTTTGCTGAGCAGTTCTTC; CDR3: CSVGTSGDFAEQFF
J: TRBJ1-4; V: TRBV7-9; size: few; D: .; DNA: TGTGCCAGCAGCGCATCGTGGGGTTTTGAAAAACTGTTTTTT; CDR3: CASSASWGFEKLFF
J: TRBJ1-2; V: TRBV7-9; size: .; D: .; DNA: TGTGCCAGCAGCTCCCTCCGGGGGCGTGATGGCTACACCTTC; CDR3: CASSSLRGRDGYTF
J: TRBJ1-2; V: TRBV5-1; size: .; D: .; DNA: TGCGCCAGCAGCTACGGTCATTCCTATGGCTACACCTTC; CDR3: CASSYGHSYGYTF
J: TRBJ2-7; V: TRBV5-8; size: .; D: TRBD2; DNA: TGTGCCAGCGGACTAGCGGGAGGCTACGAGCAGTACTTC; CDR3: CASGLAGGYEQYF
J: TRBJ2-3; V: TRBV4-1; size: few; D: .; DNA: TGCGCCAGCAGCCAAGCGAGTCCAGATACGCAGTATTTT; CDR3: CASSQASPDTQYF
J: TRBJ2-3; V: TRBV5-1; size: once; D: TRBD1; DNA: TGCGCCAGCAGCTTGCGGACAGGGAGCGCAGATACGCAGTATTTT; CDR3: CASSLRTGSADTQYF
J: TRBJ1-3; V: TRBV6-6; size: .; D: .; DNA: TGTGCCAGCACGGAGTCGGCAACTGGAAACACCATATATTTT; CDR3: CASTESATGNTIYF
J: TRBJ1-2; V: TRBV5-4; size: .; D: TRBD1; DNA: TGTGCCAGCAGCAGCGGGACAGGGAAGTATGGCTACACCTTC; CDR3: CASSSGTGKYGYTF
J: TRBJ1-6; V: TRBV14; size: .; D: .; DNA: TGTGCCAGCAGCCAAGACGGCAGCCTTGGGTCACCCCTCCACTTT; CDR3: CASSQDGSLGSPLHF
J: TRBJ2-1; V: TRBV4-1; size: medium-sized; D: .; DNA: TGCGCCAGCAAGTCCGAGACAACCCCCTTGCGTTTTTTCTTC; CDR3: CASKSETTPLRFFF
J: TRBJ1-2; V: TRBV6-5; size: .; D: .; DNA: TGTGCCAGCAGTAACAGGTTTTCGGATGGCTACACCTTC; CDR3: CASSNRFSDGYTF
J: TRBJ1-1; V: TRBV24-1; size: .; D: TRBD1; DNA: TGTGCCACCAGTGATTATAGGGGGCGAGACGCTTTCTTT; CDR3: CATSDYRGRDAFF
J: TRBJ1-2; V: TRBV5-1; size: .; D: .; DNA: TGCGCCAGCAGCCCCGGGGATGGCTACACCTTC; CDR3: CASSPGDGYTF
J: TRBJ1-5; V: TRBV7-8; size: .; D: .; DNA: TGTGCCAGCAGCTTACAGAGTCAGCCCCAGCATTTT; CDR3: CASSLQSQPQHF
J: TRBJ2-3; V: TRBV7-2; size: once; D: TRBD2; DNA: TGTGCCAGCAGCTTTGTGGGAGGGGGCACAGATACGCAGTATTTT; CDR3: CASSFVGGGTDTQYF
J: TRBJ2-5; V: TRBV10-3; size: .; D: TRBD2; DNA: TGTGCCATCAGTGGAGGGTCGGGGGGGGCTGATCAAGAGACCCAGTACTTC; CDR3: CAISGGSGGADQETQYF
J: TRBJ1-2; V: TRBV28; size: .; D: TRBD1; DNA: TGTGCCAGCACCATACAGGGGGCTCTCTATGGCTACACCTTC; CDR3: CASTIQGALYGYTF
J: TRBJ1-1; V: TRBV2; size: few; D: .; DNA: TGTGCCAGCAGTGGGGAGGGGTGGAGCACTGAAGCTTTCTTT; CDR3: CASSGEGWSTEAFF